This TCR beta chain emerged from a study of cytomegalovirus exposure and HLA in healthy donors. A single count supports this clone. The target antigen is unknown. Points from the study as a whole: From TCR beta sequences, most subjects' HLA-A and HLA-B alleles were reportedly predicted accurately. Earlier results showed most TCR beta V segments being productive about 87% or about 30% of the time. Many donors carried some public TCRs, although rarity characterized most TCR sequences.

Primers: 60 Vbeta forward and 13 Jbeta reverse. Sequencing used immunoSEQ multiplex PCR; TCRdb keeps in-frame clones, though not all of them. The sample has 85,000 to 100,000 clones, just under 90% seen once; the top ten hold about 2.5%. The sequenced sample was PBMCs. The clonotype comes from a man between 18 and 29 years old in good health and CMV-seronegative.

CDR3 protein: CASSLDGGTSTGELFF. The CDR3 DNA sequence: TGCGCCAGCAGCTTGGATGGCGGGACCTCCACCGGGGAGCTGTTTTTT. The V call is TRBV5-1, the J call TRBJ2-2, with D possibly TRBD2 on 6 matching bases. CDR1 is SGHRS and CDR2 is YFSETQ in the germline V gene. This CDR3 has 16 residues. Trimming took off 0 bases at V and 4 bases at J, with 13 bases between the two ends.